This is a list of T cell receptor beta chains from one sample in a study of T cells after yellow fever vaccination. A single record per CDR3 protein comes from TCRdb applying MiXCR to the 5' RACE reads. This table has around 350,000 distinct CDR3 sequences, about 6.2% appearing once. The input for sequencing was PBMCs, taken 5 days after the yellow fever booster vaccination. The receptors stem from a man younger than 45 who received the YFV17D yellow fever vaccine. CDR3s include the opening cysteine and the closing phenylalanine or tryptophan. A D gene is named only where the DNA matches it firmly. Some rows mark clone size as missing; the rest say once, few, many or name a class of expanded clone.

D	size	V	J	CDR3	DNA
-	-	TRBV24-1	TRBJ2-3	CATSRYTDTQYF	TGTGCCACCAGCCGATACACAGATACGCAGTATTTT
TRBD2	-	TRBV20-1	TRBJ2-7	CSALTSGSVSNYEQYF	TGCAGTGCTTTGACTAGCGGGAGCGTTTCCAACTACGAGCAGTACTTC
TRBD2	few	TRBV7-9	TRBJ2-1	CASSPPWREGLVNEQFF	TGTGCCAGCAGCCCTCCCTGGCGGGAGGGCCTCGTCAATGAGCAGTTCTTC
TRBD2	-	TRBV12-3/TRBV12-4	TRBJ2-7	CASRPLAGPGEQYF	TGTGCCAGCAGGCCACTAGCGGGGCCGGGGGAGCAGTACTTC
-	-	TRBV4-2	TRBJ2-3	CASSYEGTSTDTQYF	TGTGCCAGCAGCTATGAGGGGACGAGCACAGATACGCAGTATTTT
-	many	TRBV27	TRBJ2-5	CASSSRQKETQYF	TGTGCCAGCAGTTCCCGCCAGAAAGAGACCCAGTACTTC
-	few	TRBV18	TRBJ2-7	CASSPRQVETDEQYF	TGTGCCAGCTCACCGCGACAAGTTGAAACGGACGAGCAGTACTTC
TRBD1	-	TRBV12-3/TRBV12-4	TRBJ2-3	CASSSRTGTGTDTQYF	TGTGCCAGCAGTTCACGGACTGGGACAGGGACAGATACGCAGTATTTT
-	-	TRBV29-1	TRBJ1-2	CSFLYGYTF	TGCAGCTTCCTGTATGGCTACACCTTC
-	-	TRBV7-8	TRBJ2-2	CASRPDGRTLAGELFF	TGTGCCAGCAGACCTGATGGGAGGACATTGGCCGGGGAGCTGTTTTTT
-	few	TRBV5-1	TRBJ2-1	CASSLAGTAGNEQFF	TGCGCCAGCAGCTTGGCCGGGACCGCAGGCAATGAGCAGTTCTTC
TRBD2	few	TRBV5-4	TRBJ2-1	CASSPGTRIGNEQFF	TGTGCCAGCAGCCCAGGGACTAGGATCGGCAATGAGCAGTTCTTC
TRBD2	many	TRBV5-5	TRBJ2-4	CASSLSSGRVIQYF	TGTGCCAGCAGCTTGTCTAGCGGGAGGGTCATTCAGTACTTC
-	many	TRBV23-1	TRBJ2-7	CASSQSLRQPAYEQYF	TGCGCCAGCAGTCAATCATTACGACAGCCAGCCTACGAGCAGTACTTC
-	many	TRBV29-1	TRBJ2-7	CSVGRDNSYEQYF	TGCAGCGTCGGAAGGGACAACTCCTACGAGCAGTACTTC
-	many	TRBV7-3	TRBJ2-1	CASSLTFRGSNSYNEQFF	TGTGCCAGCAGCTTAACTTTTCGGGGATCCAACTCCTACAATGAGCAGTTCTTC
TRBD2	few	TRBV9	TRBJ2-1	CASSSHSSGTSGNEQFF	TGTGCCAGCAGCTCACACTCTTCCGGGACTAGCGGTAATGAGCAGTTCTTC
-	many	TRBV7-8	TRBJ2-1	CASSLLGRASPYNEQFF	TGTGCCAGCAGCTTACTAGGTAGGGCTAGTCCATACAATGAGCAGTTCTTC
-	many	TRBV20-1	TRBJ1-1	CSAPSGHMAFF	TGCAGTGCGCCGTCGGGACATATGGCTTTCTTT
-	-	TRBV28	TRBJ2-2	CASSFLGLANTGELFF	TGTGCCAGCAGTTTTTTGGGGCTCGCGAACACCGGGGAGCTGTTTTTT
TRBD2	few	TRBV12-3/TRBV12-4	TRBJ2-1	CASSPLASGSHNEQFF	TGTGCCAGCAGTCCCCTGGCCAGCGGGAGTCACAATGAGCAGTTCTTC
-	few	TRBV3-1	TRBJ2-3	CASSQEPTDTQYF	TGTGCCAGCAGCCAAGAACCCACAGATACGCAGTATTTT
-	few	TRBV6-1	TRBJ1-5	CASSKGRDNQPQHF	TGTGCCAGCAGTAAAGGCAGGGATAATCAGCCCCAGCATTTT
TRBD2	many	TRBV9	TRBJ2-7	CASSPGLAGSYEQYF	TGTGCCAGCAGCCCGGGGCTAGCGGGCTCCTACGAGCAGTACTTC
-	many	TRBV5-1	TRBJ2-1	CASSLGKTNEQFF	TGCGCCAGCAGCTTGGGCAAGACGAATGAGCAGTTCTTC
-	many	TRBV20-1	TRBJ2-2	CSAFRSTGELFF	TGCAGTGCTTTTAGGAGCACCGGGGAGCTGTTTTTT
-	-	TRBV12-3/TRBV12-4	TRBJ2-7	CASSLALKPYEQYF	TGTGCCAGCAGTTTAGCGCTAAAGCCCTACGAGCAGTACTTC
-	many	TRBV29-1	TRBJ2-7	CSVELGSYEQYF	TGCAGCGTTGAGCTGGGTTCCTACGAGCAGTACTTC
TRBD2	many	TRBV18	TRBJ2-7	CASSPQQREKAYEQYF	TGTGCCAGCTCACCACAGCAGCGGGAGAAAGCCTACGAGCAGTACTTC
-	few	TRBV6-5	TRBJ2-3	CASSYSGGPWISQYF	TGTGCCAGCAGTTACTCGGGAGGCCCGTGGATCTCGCAGTATTTT
TRBD2	many	TRBV3-1	TRBJ2-1	CASSPPSGSRNEQFF	TGTGCCAGCAGCCCCCCTAGCGGGAGTCGCAATGAGCAGTTCTTC